These 18 T cell receptor beta chains share one sample of origin, sequenced in a study of cytomegalovirus exposure and HLA in healthy donors. The assay was immunoSEQ multiplex PCR, and TCRdb's table has in-frame clones only and misses some. The repertoire holds 55,000 to 75,000 clones, 85% to 95% seen once, with 4% to 5.5% in the top ten. The sequenced sample was PBMCs. The receptor source for this set is a man between 18 and 35 years old in good health and CMV-seropositive.

This chain joins TRBV6-1 and TRBJ1-1; no firm D call. This CDR3 is built from 13 residues. V lost 5 bases, J lost 1 base, and 8 bases lay in between. Germline CDR1 reads MNHNS; CDR2 reads SASEGT. The CDR3 sequence: CASSTTRNTEAFF. CDR3 sequence (DNA): TGTGCCAGCAGTACCACAAGGAACACTGAAGCTTTCTTT.

This chain joins TRBV6-1 and TRBJ1-5, with D perhaps TRBD1 (5 bases). Germline CDR1 and CDR2: MNHNS and SASEGT. The CDR3 is 15 residues long. The V end lost 6 bases, the J end lost 7 bases, and 19 bases lay between the germline ends. The CDR3 coding sequence is TGTGCCAGCAGCGTTAAATGGGGGGATTGGCAGCCCCAGCATTTT. Its translation is CASSVKWGDWQPQHF.

This rearrangement joins TRBV6-5 to TRBJ1-2; 8 nucleotides match TRBD1. J gave up 5 bases and V 2 bases, and 7 bases lay outside the gene matches. Per the germline V gene, CDR1 is MNHEY and CDR2 is SVGAGI. CDR3 length: 15 residues. The CDR3 loop is CASSYGTGGRYGYTF. The CDR3 DNA reads as TGTGCCAGCAGTTACGGGACAGGCGGACGTTATGGCTACACCTTC.

This clone has just one count. The chain is built from TRBV6-1 and TRBJ2-1; 13 bases are a match to TRBD2. Germline loops: CDR1 MNHNS, CDR2 SASEGT. V lost 1 base to trimming and J lost 6 bases; unmatched junction nucleotides: 0. The CDR3 runs 15 residues. The CDR3 nucleotides read TGTGCCAGCAGTGAAGGGACTAGCGGGAGCAATGAGCAGTTCTTC. Its translation is CASSEGTSGSNEQFF.

This chain joins TRBV5-8 and TRBJ2-1; 7 bases agree with TRBD2. The CDR3 contains 17 residues. Germline V gives CDR1 SGHTS, CDR2 YDEGEE. V lost 0 bases and J lost 5; bases outside the gene matches: 11. This chain's CDR3 is CASSLAGLAGANNEQFF. CDR3 DNA: TGTGCCAGCAGCTTGGCCGGATTAGCGGGCGCAAACAATGAGCAGTTCTTC. Drawing the rest from reference TRBV5-8 and TRBJ2-1, the complete variable domain is EAGVTQSPTHLIKTRGQQATLRCSPISGHTSVYWYQQALGLGLQFLLWYDEGEERNRGNFPPRFSGRQFPNYSSELNVNALELEDSALYLCASSLAGLAGANNEQFFGPGTRLTVL.

The CDR3 nucleotides are TGTGCCAGCAGCCCGGTCATTAGCTTCTCTGGAAACACCATATATTTT. Its translation: CASSPVISFSGNTIYF. This chain joins TRBV11-2 and TRBJ1-3; D is undetermined. Trimming left V 5 bases short and J 0 bases short, with 14 bases between. Germline V lookup: CDR1 SGHAT, CDR2 FQNNGV. The CDR3 is made up of 16 amino acids.

The genes are TRBV28 and TRBJ1-6; 8 nucleotides match TRBD1. The germline gives CDR1 MDHEN, CDR2 SYDVKM. V dropped 5 bases and J dropped 4; count of bases not matched to a gene: 7. The CDR3 totals 16 residues. The CDR3 sequence is CASSARTGLYNSPLHF. In nucleotides, the CDR3 is TGTGCCAGCAGTGCCCGGACAGGGCTGTATAATTCACCCCTCCACTTT.

The rearrangement uses TRBV7-2 and TRBJ2-3; the match to TRBD1 covers 7 bases. Losses at the gene ends were 6 bases for V and 2 bases for J; bases not matched to a gene: 5. Germline V gives CDR1 SGHTA, CDR2 FQGNSA. This CDR3 comprises 14 residues. The CDR3 region is CASSDRVHTDTQYF. CDR3 sequence (DNA): TGTGCCAGCAGTGACAGGGTACACACAGATACGCAGTATTTT.

This chain links TRBV19 with TRBJ1-2; TRBD1 might be the D (5 bases). V was cut by 5 bases and J by 7 bases, with 17 bases left in between. This CDR3 is built from 14 residues. Germline lookup yields CDR1 LNHDA and CDR2 SQIVND (reference sequence). The CDR3 sequence is CASSVDSRSSGYTF. CDR3 DNA sequence: TGTGCCAGTAGTGTCGACAGTAGATCTTCTGGCTACACCTTC.

The chain has TRBV28 and TRBJ2-5; D is ambiguous. From germline, CDR1 is MDHEN and CDR2 SYDVKM. This CDR3 comprises 13 residues. Trimming took 2 bases from V and 4 from J, leaving 8 bases between them. The CDR3, as DNA: TGTGCCAGCAGTTTAAATCTCAGAGAGACCCAGTACTTC. Protein product: CASSLNLRETQYF.

This chain connects TRBV5-5 to TRBJ2-7, with D perhaps matching TRBD2 (5 bases). Per the germline V gene, CDR1 is SGHKS and CDR2 is YYEKEE (reference sequence). CDR3 length: 15 amino acids. Between the trimmed V and J ends, which lost 1 base and 9 bases, there was a span of 20 bases. The CDR3 nucleotides are TGTGCCAGCAGCTTGTATACGGTTGGAGAAGGAGGGCAGTACTTC. Translation gives CASSLYTVGEGGQYF.

This rearrangement joins TRBV27 to TRBJ1-6, with D uncertain. This CDR3 spans 15 amino acids. V was cut by 7 bases and J by 4 bases, with 14 bases left in between. From germline, CDR1 is MNHEY and CDR2 SMNVEV (reference sequence). CDR3: CASKPRGGYNSPLHF. DNA for the CDR3: TGTGCCAGCAAACCACGCGGCGGGTATAATTCACCCCTCCACTTT.

The chain employs TRBV28 and TRBJ1-1; TRBD1 agrees at 9 bases. The CDR3 consists of 13 residues. V dropped 5 bases and J dropped 4; count of bases not matched to a gene: 2. Germline-derived CDR1 and CDR2 are MDHEN and SYDVKM. The CDR3 coding sequence is TGTGCCAGCAGTAAGACAGGGGGCACTGAAGCTTTCTTT. It encodes CASSKTGGTEAFF.

V gene TRBV30 combines with J gene TRBJ2-1; 8 nucleotides align to TRBD2. Unmatched junction bases numbered 10, after V lost 1 base and J lost 5 bases. There are 16 residues in the CDR3. CDR1 and CDR2 (germline): GTSNPN, SVGIG (reference sequence). The CDR3 DNA sequence: TGTGCCTGGAGTGGCGGGAGGCTCACCCTAGACAATGAGCAGTTCTTC. Its protein is CAWSGGRLTLDNEQFF.

V gene TRBV5-6 combines with J gene TRBJ2-5; no definite D call. The CDR3 has 13 residues. The germline gives CDR1 SGHDT, CDR2 YYEEEE. Trimming shortened V by 2 bases and J by 5 bases, and 10 bases separated the two germline ends. CDR3 residues: CASSFYGWETQYF. CDR3 in DNA: TGTGCCAGCAGCTTTTACGGGTGGGAGACCCAGTACTTC.

This chain connects TRBV9 to TRBJ1-1; D is unclear. CDR3 length: 13 amino acids. Trimming took 0 bases from V and 0 from J, leaving 3 bases between them. The V gene's germline CDR1 is SGDLS and CDR2 YYNGEE. The CDR3 loop is CASSVDMNTEAFF. The CDR3, as DNA: TGTGCCAGCAGCGTAGACATGAACACTGAAGCTTTCTTT.

The chain employs TRBV9 and TRBJ2-3; D is undetermined. Germline assignment: CDR1 SGDLS and CDR2 YYNGEE. Trimming took 2 bases from V and 6 from J, leaving 10 bases between them. CDR3 length equals 13 residues. CDR3 bases: TGTGCCAGCAGCGTCGAGCCCCGGGATACGCAGTATTTT. Residues: CASSVEPRDTQYF.

The rearrangement joins TRBV14 to TRBJ1-1, with D hard to call. The V end was cut by 4 bases, the J end by 4 bases, with 16 bases between. Germline V gives CDR1 SGHDN, CDR2 FVKESK. CDR3 length: 15 amino acids. The CDR3 is CASSLSVLSGTEAFF. CDR3 DNA sequence: TGTGCCAGCAGCCTGTCGGTTCTGTCGGGCACTGAAGCTTTCTTT.